The 11 T cell receptor beta chains below all came from one sample that was sequenced in a study of blood T cell repertoires in COVID-19. This table comes from immunoSEQ multiplex PCR, and its TCRdb copy is limited to in-frame clones, with some not included. The sample holds fewer than 40,000 clones; about 89% are singletons and the top ten take approximately 0.55%. Sample: peripheral blood. The receptors here all came from a woman aged 40 to 49 with active or convalescent COVID-19.

This clone was counted a few times. V gene TRBV5-4 combines with J gene TRBJ2-3; TRBD1 aligns across 8 bases. CDR3 size: 15 residues. Germline lookup yields CDR1 SGHNT and CDR2 YYREEE (reference sequence). V was pared by 4 bases and J by 3 bases, with 7 bases of the junction left unmatched. CDR3 sequence reads: CASSAGQGRTDTQYF. As DNA, the CDR3 is TGTGCCAGCAGCGCTGGACAGGGCAGAACAGATACGCAGTATTTT.

This clone has just a few counts. The chain employs TRBV10-3 and TRBJ1-5; D is possibly TRBD1 (6 bases). With 3 bases removed from V and 5 bases from J, the gap between germline ends came to 14 bases. Germline V gene data show CDR1 as ENHRY and CDR2 as SYGVKD. This CDR3 is 15 amino acids long. The CDR3 is CAISDSTRGYQPQHF. The DNA of the CDR3 is TGTGCCATCAGTGACTCGACCAGGGGATATCAGCCCCAGCATTTT.

The chain recombines TRBV15 with TRBJ2-3; 7 bases agree with TRBD2. Germline loops: CDR1 LNHNV, CDR2 YYDKDF (reference sequence). The J segment lost 2 bases and the V segment lost 5 bases, leaving 7 bases of the junction unmatched. There are 15 residues in the CDR3. The CDR3 region is CATSGGDRLTDTQYF. The CDR3 nucleotides are TGTGCCACCAGCGGGGGGGACCGTCTCACAGATACGCAGTATTTT.

The rearrangement links TRBV5-4 to TRBJ2-3; 8 nucleotides agree with TRBD2. The germline V gene has CDR1 SGHNT and CDR2 YYREEE (reference sequence). V shed 5 bases, J shed 5 bases, and the junction held 7 bases outside the gene matches. The CDR3 is 14 amino acids. The CDR3: CASSPGGAGDTQYF. The CDR3 DNA reads TGTGCCAGCAGTCCCGGGGGGGCGGGAGATACGCAGTATTTT.

The chain uses TRBV27 and TRBJ1-1; maybe TRBD1 (6 bases). Germline-derived CDR1 and CDR2 are MNHEY and SMNVEV (reference sequence). This CDR3 has 15 residues. Trimming stripped 6 bases from V and 1 base from J, with 15 bases between. The CDR3 spells CASRPTGTPNTEAFF. The CDR3 region has the DNA TGTGCCAGCAGGCCAACCGGGACACCGAACACTGAAGCTTTCTTT.

The chain is built from TRBV18 and TRBJ2-7, with D tentatively TRBD1 (5 bases). Germline CDR1 is KGHSH and CDR2 is LQKENI. This CDR3 spans 13 amino acids. The V end was cut by 6 bases, the J end by 1 base, with 10 bases between. The CDR3 coding sequence is TGTGCCAGCTCCCCCTCAGGGTCCTACGAGCAGTACTTC. As protein: CASSPSGSYEQYF.

This chain joins TRBV7-9 and TRBJ1-2; D possibly corresponds to TRBD1 (6 bases). The CDR3 is 14 amino acids. From germline, CDR1 is SEHNR and CDR2 FQNEAQ (reference sequence). The germline V and J ends were trimmed by 3 bases and 4 bases, with 12 bases remaining between them. This CDR3 reads CASSFALGGYGYTF. CDR3 DNA: TGTGCCAGCAGCTTCGCTTTAGGGGGCTATGGCTACACCTTC. The full variable domain, in which reference TRBV7-9 and TRBJ1-2 provide the parts outside the CDR3, is DTGVSQNPRHKITKRGQNVTFRCDPISEHNRLYWYRQTLGQGPEFLTYFQNEAQLEKSRLLSDRFSAERPKGSFSTLEIQRTEQGDSAMYLCASSFALGGYGYTFGSGTRLTVV.

About this clone: In the same sample, other DNA sequences code for this CDR3. J is TRBJ1-1 and V is TRBV27, with 8 bases lining up with TRBD1. The CDR3 extends over 12 amino acids. Germline values: CDR1 MNHEY, CDR2 SMNVEV (reference sequence). J gave up 7 bases and V 6 bases, and 4 bases lay outside the gene matches. The CDR3 sequence: CASSPDRGEAFF. The CDR3 DNA is TGTGCCAGCAGCCCAGACAGGGGTGAAGCTTTCTTT.

This chain connects TRBV3-1 (or the pseudogene TRBV3-2) to TRBJ1-2; 8 bases agree with TRBD1. This CDR3 comprises 13 residues. Germline CDR1 is LGHDT and CDR2 is YNNKEL (reference sequence). V lost 4 bases to trimming and J lost 5 bases; unmatched junction nucleotides: 3. This CDR3 is CASSPDRDYGYTF. The CDR3 nucleotides read TGTGCCAGCAGCCCGGACAGGGATTATGGCTACACCTTC.

J is TRBJ2-5 and V is TRBV18; D not certain. V shed 1 base and J shed 2 bases, with 5 bases lying between them. The CDR3 covers 13 residues. The V gene's germline CDR1 is KGHSH and CDR2 LQKENI. The CDR3 spells CASSPQRQETQYF. CDR3 sequence (DNA): TGTGCCAGCTCACCACAGAGGCAAGAGACCCAGTACTTC.

The chain combines TRBV11-2 with TRBJ2-1, with a weak D call TRBD2 (7 bases). V gave up 1 base and J gave up 1 base, with 11 bases separating them. This CDR3 has 16 amino acids. The germline CDR1 and CDR2 sequences are SGHAT and FQNNGV. The CDR3 sequence: CASSLVGGRSYNEQFF. The CDR3 nucleotides read TGTGCCAGCAGCTTAGTCGGGGGGCGGTCCTACAATGAGCAGTTCTTC.